A selection of T cell receptor beta chains follows, all from one sample in a study of OX40 agonist ivuxolimab in advanced cancers. The method was immunoSEQ multiplex PCR; TCRdb's version includes in-frame clones alone and lacks a portion of them. The sample has tens of thousands of clones, about 92% seen once. Specimen: CD4+ or CD8+ T cells sorted from blood, collected in a trial of the OX40 agonist ivuxolimab. These receptors were obtained from an adult with an advanced solid tumor such as melanoma, head and neck, liver or kidney cancer. The CDR3 runs from the conserved cysteine through the conserved F or W. The D gene is left open where the match is weak. A clone size is listed for some rows: how often the clone was seen (once, few, many), or a class if it is expanded.

TRBD1	TRBJ2-1	TRBV27	NA	TGTGCCAGCAGTATAGGGACAGGATCCTACAATGAGCAGTTCTTC	CASSIGTGSYNEQFF
TRBD2	TRBJ2-5	TRBV6-5	NA	TGTGCCAGCAGGAGCGGGGGGGAGACCCAGTACTTC	CASRSGGETQYF
NA	TRBJ2-1	TRBV14	once	TGTGCCAGCAGCCAAGTGGCAGGGGTCACGGGGAATGAGCAGTTCTTC	CASSQVAGVTGNEQFF
NA	TRBJ1-1	TRBV10-3	few	TGTGCCATCAGTGACCTGGGGTCGGGCACTGAAGCTTTCTTT	CAISDLGSGTEAFF
NA	TRBJ1-1	TRBV7-9	few	TGTGCCACCAGGGAGGGGGGCACTGAAGCTTTCTTT	CATREGGTEAFF
NA	TRBJ2-2	TRBV7-6	NA	TGTGCCAGCAGCCCTGACACTGCGAACACCGGGGAGCTGTTTTTT	CASSPDTANTGELFF
NA	TRBJ1-6	TRBV5-4	NA	TGTGCCAGCACCGGTCATGGGGACAAATATAATTCACCCCTCCACTTT	CASTGHGDKYNSPLHF
NA	TRBJ2-2	TRBV7-6	NA	TGTGCCAGCAGTGGGGGCACCGGGGAGCTGTTTTTT	CASSGGTGELFF
TRBD1	TRBJ1-2	TRBV7-6	NA	TGTGCCAGCAGCTCGACAGGGTATTATGGCTACACCTTC	CASSSTGYYGYTF
NA	TRBJ2-7	TRBV7-9	NA	TGTGCCAGCTCAGACAGGAATTACGAGCAGTACTTC	CASSDRNYEQYF
NA	TRBJ1-1	TRBV11-2	NA	TGTGCCAGCAGCACCTGGACAGCTGAAGCTTTCTTT	CASSTWTAEAFF
NA	TRBJ2-3	TRBV6-6	NA	TGTGCCAGCAGTTACTGGGCAGGGGAGACAGATACGCAGTATTTT	CASSYWAGETDTQYF
NA	TRBJ1-1	TRBV10-1	NA	TGCGCCAGCAGTGAAAATTCTGAAGCTTTCTTT	CASSENSEAFF
NA	TRBJ1-4	TRBV5-1	NA	TGCGCCAGCAGCTTTCCAGAGGGCGCTACAACTAATGAAAAACTGTTTTTT	CASSFPEGATTNEKLFF
NA	TRBJ1-1	TRBV27	NA	TGTGCCAGCAGCCTTGGACAGAACACTGAAGCTTTCTTT	CASSLGQNTEAFF
NA	TRBJ2-7	TRBV7-3	NA	TGTGCCAGCAGCTTAAATGGGAGGCCCTACGAGCAGTACTTC	CASSLNGRPYEQYF
NA	TRBJ2-7	TRBV4-1	NA	TGCGCCAGCAGCCAAGATCGGGCCGAGCAGTACTTC	CASSQDRAEQYF
NA	TRBJ2-7	TRBV7-9	NA	TGTGCCAGCAGCGGACCCGGGACGGGAAGCTCCTACGAGCAGTACTTC	CASSGPGTGSSYEQYF
NA	TRBJ1-5	TRBV6-4	NA	TGTGCCAGCCTCTGCCCGGGGGTTTTTCAGCCCCAGCATTTT	CASLCPGVFQPQHF
TRBD1	TRBJ2-7	TRBV13	NA	TGTGCCAGCAGCTCCGGATACCGGGACAGCACCTACGAGCAGTACTTC	CASSSGYRDSTYEQYF
NA	TRBJ1-2	TRBV11-2	NA	TGTGCCAGCAGCTTAGGGGACATCAACTATGGCTACACCTTC	CASSLGDINYGYTF
NA	TRBJ1-2	TRBV19	once	TGTGCCAGTAGCACGCCTAATGAGGGGAACTATGGCTACACCTTC	CASSTPNEGNYGYTF
NA	TRBJ2-7	TRBV7-2	once	TGTGCCAGCAGCTTAAATCCCACCTACGAGCAGTACTTC	CASSLNPTYEQYF
NA	TRBJ1-1	TRBV13	once	TGTGCCAGCAGCTCGGAAGAGGGAGGGACTGAAGCTTTCTTT	CASSSEEGGTEAFF
NA	TRBJ2-3	TRBV11-1	NA	TGTGCCAGCAGCTTATTAAGGAGCGTCACAGATACGCAGTATTTT	CASSLLRSVTDTQYF
NA	TRBJ2-7	TRBV18	NA	TGTGCCAGCTCATTAGGACAGAGCTCCTACGAGCAGTACTTC	CASSLGQSSYEQYF
TRBD2	TRBJ2-5	TRBV6-6	NA	TGTGCCAGCAGTTATCTTCATCCGCGGGGGAGGGAGACCCAGTACTTC	CASSYLHPRGRETQYF
NA	TRBJ2-5	TRBV30	NA	TGTGCCTGGAGTGCCCTCGACACGGTCCAAGAGACCCAGTACTTC	CAWSALDTVQETQYF
NA	TRBJ2-2	TRBV27	once	TGTGCCAGCAGTTGGGGCAGTAACACCGGGGAGCTGTTTTTT	CASSWGSNTGELFF
NA	TRBJ1-5	TRBV5-6	NA	TGTGCCAGCAGCTTCCATCTCTTTAGCAATCAGCCCCAGCATTTT	CASSFHLFSNQPQHF
NA	TRBJ2-7	TRBV16	few	TGTGCCAGCGCGGCAGGGATCTCCTACGAGCAGTACTTC	CASAAGISYEQYF
TRBD2	TRBJ2-7	TRBV14	NA	TGTGCCAGCAGCCAATTTGGCGGGGGGGTCGAGCAGTACTTC	CASSQFGGGVEQYF
NA	TRBJ2-7	TRBV5-8	NA	TGTGCCAGCAGCTTGATCGGGGGTCACGAGCAGTACTTC	CASSLIGGHEQYF
TRBD1	TRBJ1-1	TRBV4-3	NA	TGCGCCAGCAGCCAAGTTAACAGGGGGACCACTGAAGCTTTCTTT	CASSQVNRGTTEAFF
NA	TRBJ1-2	TRBV2	NA	TGTGCCAGCAGTGGAGGAATTAACTATGGCTACACCTTC	CASSGGINYGYTF
NA	TRBJ2-7	TRBV14	once	TGTGCCAGCAGCCAATCTCCTGGAACCTACGAGCAGTACTTC	CASSQSPGTYEQYF
NA	TRBJ2-3	TRBV21-1	NA	TGTGCCAGCAGCAACGGACAGGGGGCTGAAGATACGCAGTATTTT	CASSNGQGAEDTQYF
TRBD2	TRBJ2-3	TRBV10-2	NA	TGCGCCAGCAGTGAGGGGGGGGCAGATACGCAGTATTTT	CASSEGGADTQYF
NA	TRBJ2-5	TRBV20-1	once	TGCAGTGCTAGAGAGGGCAGGATGAAGTACTTC	CSAREGRMKYF
NA	TRBJ2-4	TRBV9	once	TGTGCCAGCAGCGCTGGTGACTCCGGGGTTCAGTACTTC	CASSAGDSGVQYF
TRBD1	TRBJ2-1	TRBV14	NA	TGTGCCAGCAGCCAAGCGGGCTGGGGACAGGGATCCCGCGGGCAGTTCTTC	CASSQAGWGQGSRGQFF
NA	TRBJ2-1	TRBV19	NA	TGTGCCAGTAGTCGTCAGGGGAGTAATGAGCAGTTCTTC	CASSRQGSNEQFF
NA	TRBJ2-7	TRBV28	once	TGTGCCAGCACCCTAAAACCTACAGGATCCTACGAGCAGTACTTC	CASTLKPTGSYEQYF
NA	TRBJ2-7	TRBV11-2	NA	TGTGCCAGCAGCTTAGTAGGGGCAGGGGTTAACTACGAGCAGTACTTC	CASSLVGAGVNYEQYF
NA	TRBJ1-6	TRBV5-1	NA	TGCGCCAGCAGCTTGGATAATTCACCCCTCCACTTT	CASSLDNSPLHF
NA	TRBJ1-1	TRBV9	NA	TGTGCCAGCAGCGTCGGGGGGTACACTGAAGCTTTCTTT	CASSVGGYTEAFF
NA	TRBJ2-5	TRBV25-1	NA	TGTGCCAGCAAGACTGTGTACCAAGAGACCCAGTACTTC	CASKTVYQETQYF
NA	TRBJ2-3	TRBV11-2	NA	TGTGCCAGCAGCTTAGAATGGGGGAAACTCACAGATACGCAGTATTTT	CASSLEWGKLTDTQYF
TRBD1	TRBJ2-7	TRBV7-8	NA	TGTGCCAGCAGCTTCGCGACAGGGGGCGCCTCCTACGAGCAGTACTTC	CASSFATGGASYEQYF